This T cell receptor (beta chain) was identified during a study of neurological immune-mediated disorders. The time point is: longitudinal time-point 3. This clonotype was counted only a few times. TCRdb processed the 5' RACE reads anew with MiXCR; each CDR3 protein has one entry. The table includes fewer than 110,000 distinct CDR3 sequences, 9.5% to 14% detected once. The sequence derives from a female donor with HTLV-1-associated myelopathy (HAM/TSP). Sequenced: PBMCs.

The CDR3 reads CASSQELGRGEQFF. The CDR3 DNA reads TGTGCCAGCAGCCAAGAATTGGGGCGGGGAGAGCAGTTCTTC. V is TRBV3-1 and J is TRBJ2-1; D perhaps matches TRBD2 (6 bases). The CDR3 sequence is 14 residues long. V gave up 0 bases and J gave up 10 bases, with 13 bases separating them. CDR1 is LGHDT, CDR2 YNNKEL, per germline (reference sequence).